The clone carrying this TCR beta chain has just one count. The CDR3 totals 12 residues. CDR1 is MDHEN and CDR2 is SYDVKM in the germline V gene. Trimming cost V 7 bases and J 7 bases; bases outside gene matches: 6. Authors' data handling: How many nucleated cells were present was estimated from reference gene primer amplification. The repertoire was sequenced with immunoSEQ multiplex PCR; TCRdb's copy has only in-frame clones and lacks some. V, J and clone size derive from that table, while D and trimming were established from the DNA sequence. The table includes roughly 330,000 clones, about 90% detected once. This entry is derived from a study of blood T cell repertoires in COVID-19. Study details: Acute-phase and convalescent COVID-19 samples originated in the United States, Italy and Spain. From T cells, B-cell-depleted T cells, or PBMCs came the material, which was cDNA or gDNA.

The origin of this receptor is a man between 18 and 29 years old who had recovered from COVID-19. This chain joins TRBV28 and TRBJ1-2; 7 bases are shared with TRBD1. Sequenced material: peripheral blood. In DNA form, the CDR3 reads TGTGCCAGCACTACACAGGGGTTTGGCTACACCTTC. Its translation: CASTTQGFGYTF.